This TCR beta chain was sequenced for a study of cytotoxic CD8 clonotypes in ibrutinib-treated CLL. The overall study: Following a median about eleven months of treatment, with a range of 6 to 36, response samples were taken. The average sample held roughly 250,000 productive templates and tens of thousands of productive rearrangements.

Study-wide findings and caveats: Clonality increased at ibrutinib response, then returned toward baseline at progression.

Of note for this clone: Its antigen is as yet unknown.

This CDR3 spans 16 amino acids. The junction had 5 bases not matched to a gene; V was cut back by 0 bases and J by 5 bases. Germline CDR1 and CDR2: LNHNV and YYDKDF (reference sequence). Repertoires were generated with immunoSEQ multiplex PCR, while TCRdb's copy carries only in-frame clones and drops some. The top ten hold more than 2.5% of the sample, which has 150,000 to 200,000 clones, 70% to 90% seen once. The chain couples TRBV15 to TRBJ2-5, with 11 bases that match TRBD1. The sequence was collected from a human donor with chronic lymphocytic leukemia. This sample comprised PBMCs, obtained at disease progression, from a patient treated with ibrutinib. In DNA form, the CDR3 reads TGTGCCACCAGCAGAGACCTAGGGACAGGGGGGGAGACCCAGTACTTC. Translation gives CATSRDLGTGGETQYF.